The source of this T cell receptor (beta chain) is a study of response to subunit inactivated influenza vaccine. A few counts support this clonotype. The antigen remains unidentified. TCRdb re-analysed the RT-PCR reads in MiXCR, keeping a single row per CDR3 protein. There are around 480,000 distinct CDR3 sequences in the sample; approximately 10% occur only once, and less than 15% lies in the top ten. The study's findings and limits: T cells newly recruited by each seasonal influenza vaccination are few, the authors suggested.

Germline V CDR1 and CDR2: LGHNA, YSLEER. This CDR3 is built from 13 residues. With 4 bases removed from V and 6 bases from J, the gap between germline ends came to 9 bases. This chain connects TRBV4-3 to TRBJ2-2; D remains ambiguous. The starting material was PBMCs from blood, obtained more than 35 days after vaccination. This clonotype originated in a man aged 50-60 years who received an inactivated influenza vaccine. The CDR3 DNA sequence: TGCGCCAGCAGCCCCCTAACGGCCGGGGAGCTGTTTTTT. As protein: CASSPLTAGELFF.